The 17 T cell receptor beta chains listed next were all sequenced from one sample in a study of chemoradiotherapy in HPV16-positive cancers. Method: immunoSEQ multiplex PCR; TCRdb's copy keeps in-frame clones and lacks some. The sample has some 11,000 clones, about two thirds seen once; the top ten hold roughly 8.3%. The specimen was obtained from a patient who underwent chemoradiotherapy. All receptors derive from a human donor with HPV-associated anogenital cancer.

This clone is deemed medium-sized (0.01 to 0.1%). The chain combines TRBV19 with TRBJ2-2; tentative D call: TRBD2 (6 bases). Germline lookup yields CDR1 LNHDA and CDR2 SQIVND (reference sequence). CDR3 length equals 16 residues. The V gene lost 6 bases and the J gene lost 7 bases, with 21 bases spanning the gap. CDR3 in DNA: TGTGCCAGTAGCCCCGCAGGACGGGAGTTGGTCGGGGAGCTGTTTTTT. Its protein product is CASSPAGRELVGELFF.

This chain uses TRBV4-3 with TRBJ1-5, with 8 bases matching TRBD1. Germline CDR1 LGHNA, CDR2 YSLEER. This CDR3 is 16 amino acids long. V dropped 0 bases and J dropped 2; count of bases not matched to a gene: 3. CDR3 amino acids: CASSQDTGQGNQPQHF. The CDR3 DNA reads as TGCGCCAGCAGCCAAGATACGGGACAGGGCAATCAGCCCCAGCATTTT.

This chain uses TRBV19 with TRBJ2-1, with a possible D match to TRBD1 (5 bases). Trimming left V 0 bases short and J 10 bases short, with 10 bases between. Germline V lookup: CDR1 LNHDA, CDR2 SQIVND (reference sequence). This CDR3 spans 13 amino acids. The CDR3 loop is CASSIDGSGEQFF. In DNA, the CDR3 is TGTGCCAGTAGTATAGATGGGTCAGGGGAGCAGTTCTTC.

This clone was observed a handful of times. The rearrangement uses TRBV7-2 and TRBJ2-6; D unresolved. Trimming removed 5 bases from V and 1 base from J, with 6 bases in between. There are 14 residues in the CDR3. From germline, CDR1 is SGHTA and CDR2 FQGNSA. The CDR3 sequence is CASSPKSGANVLTF. CDR3 sequence (DNA): TGTGCCAGCAGCCCTAAGTCTGGGGCCAACGTCCTGACTTTC.

This clone turned up a few times. The chain carries TRBV7-2 and TRBJ2-2, with no clear D. There are 13 residues in the CDR3. Germline V CDR1 and CDR2: SGHTA, FQGNSA. V was clipped by 5 bases and J by 6 bases, with 10 bases between them. The CDR3 coding sequence is TGTGCCAGCAGCCCCAACCAACCCGGGGAGCTGTTTTTT. The encoded protein is CASSPNQPGELFF.

The rearrangement links TRBV6-5 to TRBJ2-1, with 9 bases aligning to TRBD1. CDR1 is MNHEY, CDR2 SVGAGI, per germline. This CDR3 region has 15 residues. V lost 6 bases and J lost 8; bases outside the gene matches: 11. CDR3 DNA: TGTGCCAGCAGAGCGACCCGGACAGGGGAGTATGAGCAGTTCTTC. Its protein product is CASRATRTGEYEQFF.

This chain connects TRBV18 to TRBJ1-5, with no clear D. The CDR3 contains 14 residues. Germline V gives CDR1 KGHSH, CDR2 LQKENI. V shed 4 bases and J shed 3 bases, with 10 bases lying between them. CDR3 sequence: CASSLRASNQPQHF. CDR3 DNA: TGTGCCAGCTCACTTCGGGCCTCCAATCAGCCCCAGCATTTT.

The genes are TRBV6-6 and TRBJ2-3; D is unresolved. This CDR3 region has 11 residues. CDR1 and CDR2 (germline): MNHNY, SVGAGI (reference sequence). The V and J ends lost 5 bases and 5 bases respectively, with 5 bases between them. CDR3 coding DNA: TGTGCCAGCAGTCTTGGAGATACGCAGTATTTT. This codes for CASSLGDTQYF.

The CDR3 reads CASSLDSRTGGNEQFF. The CDR3 DNA reads as TGTGCCAGCAGCTTGGACTCCCGGACAGGGGGCAATGAGCAGTTCTTC. V and J are TRBV5-4 and TRBJ2-1, with 10 bases lining up with TRBD1. CDR3 length: 16 residues. V lost 0 bases to trimming and J lost 6 bases; unmatched junction nucleotides: 6. Germline V gene lookup returns CDR1 SGHNT and CDR2 YYREEE (reference sequence).

The rearrangement uses TRBV14 and TRBJ2-2, with no clear D. The length of the CDR3 is 16 residues. CDR1 SGHDN and CDR2 FVKESK come from the germline V gene. Trimming took off 4 bases at V and 5 bases at J, with 17 bases between the two ends. CDR3 protein: CASSPAGTFTTGELFF. CDR3 nucleotides: TGTGCCAGCAGCCCAGCCGGAACGTTTACTACCGGGGAGCTGTTTTTT.

The chain joins TRBV28 to TRBJ1-3; D remains unclear. V was pared by 5 bases and J by 4 bases, with 24 bases between. CDR3 length: 18 amino acids. Germline V gives CDR1 MDHEN, CDR2 SYDVKM. CDR3 bases: TGTGCCAGCAGTCAGACAAAGAGGCAGCAGATACGCGGAAACACCATATATTTT. Residues: CASSQTKRQQIRGNTIYF.

The DNA of the CDR3 is TGTGCCAGTAGTATCACTAGCGGACATTACGAGCAGTACTTC. Its protein is CASSITSGHYEQYF. This chain joins TRBV19 and TRBJ2-7, with 8 bases fitting TRBD2. Germline trimming cut 3 bases from V and 4 bases from J; bases unmatched to any gene: 5. Germline V gene data show CDR1 as LNHDA and CDR2 as SQIVND (reference sequence). The CDR3 covers 14 residues.

This clone was seen just once. V and J are TRBV6-6 and TRBJ1-2; D call uncertain. CDR3 length: 14 amino acids. CDR1 MNHNY and CDR2 SVGAGI come from the germline V gene (reference sequence). V lost 4 bases, J lost 3 bases, and 12 bases lay in between. The CDR3 is CASSSTGGDYGYTF. The CDR3 coding sequence is TGTGCCAGCAGTTCCACGGGCGGGGACTATGGCTACACCTTC.

The chain carries TRBV7-8 and TRBJ1-1; D ambiguous. Trimming took 2 bases from V and 0 from J, leaving 13 bases between them. CDR3 size: 16 residues. CDR1 and CDR2 from the germline V gene are SGHVS and FQNEAQ. The CDR3 is CASSLPAGLMNTEAFF. CDR3 bases: TGTGCCAGCAGCTTACCGGCAGGTTTAATGAACACTGAAGCTTTCTTT.

The V gene is TRBV2, the J gene TRBJ1-1, with unresolved D. This CDR3 comprises 14 residues. The V end was cut by 6 bases, the J end by 1 base, with 12 bases between. In germline, CDR1 is SNHLY, CDR2 FYNNEI. Here the CDR3 reads CASRAWTENTEAFF. The DNA for the CDR3 is TGTGCCAGCAGAGCCTGGACGGAGAACACTGAAGCTTTCTTT.

The chain joins TRBV29-1 to TRBJ1-5, with 9 bases that match TRBD1. Germline loops: CDR1 SQVTM, CDR2 ANQGSEA. J was trimmed by 7 bases and V by 5 bases; bases with no gene match: 6. The CDR3 length is 13 residues. CDR3 sequence reads: CSVQQGAGQPQHF. DNA of the CDR3: TGCAGCGTTCAACAGGGGGCCGGGCAGCCCCAGCATTTT. Combining the CDR3 with reference TRBV29-1 and TRBJ1-5 gives the whole variable domain SAVISQKPSRDICQRGTSLTIQCQVDSQVTMMFWYRQQPGQSLTLIATANQGSEATYESGFVIDKFPISRPNLTFSTLTVSNMSPEDSSIYLCSVQQGAGQPQHFGDGTRLSIL.

The V call is TRBV19, the J call TRBJ2-5; D is uncertain. Per the germline V gene, CDR1 is LNHDA and CDR2 is SQIVND (reference sequence). Trimming took 5 bases from V and 2 from J, leaving 9 bases between them. This CDR3 has 13 amino acids. The CDR3 spells CASSHPSQETQYF. In DNA, the CDR3 is TGTGCCAGTAGTCACCCGTCACAAGAGACCCAGTACTTC. Full variable domain (rest looked up from reference TRBV19 and TRBJ2-5): DGGITQSPKYLFRKEGQNVTLSCEQNLNHDAMYWYRQDPGQGLRLIYYSQIVNDFQKGDIAEGYSVSREKKESFPLTVTSAQKNPTAFYLCASSHPSQETQYFGPGTRLLVL.